This TCR beta chain appears in the sequencing data of a study of CD8 T cells in ankylosing spondylitis. The study, taken as a whole, reports: The study identified a TCR beta motif of about eight highly homologous variants that appeared characteristic of ankylosing spondylitis blood.

Using quantitative 5'-RACE with molecular barcodes, the authors made TCR beta libraries. TCRdb ran MiXCR on the 5' RACE reads and lists one entry per CDR3 protein. The sample carries over 700,000 distinct CDR3 sequences, about 20% recorded once. The germline V gene encodes CDR1 ENHRY and CDR2 SYGVKD. The length of the CDR3 is 14 residues. A note on this clonotype: Its antigen is not known. The junction and the germline gene differ at one end; a read error may be behind it.

The genes are TRBV10-3 and TRBJ1-6; D uncertain. The clonotype was recovered from a male donor with ankylosing spondylitis. Sequenced input: blood, either unsorted or a sorted T cell fraction (not recorded which). For the CDR3, the DNA is TGTGGCATCAAAGAGGGTCTTTTTGATTCACCCCTCCACTTT. Its protein product is CGIKEGLFDSPLHF.